This TCR beta chain derives from a study of post-analysis software for immune sequencing data (dated by TCRdb to between 2015 and 2017). Looking at the study overall: The recorded disease courses included relapsing-remitting, secondary progressive and progressive-relapsing multiple sclerosis, and some patients had no subtype annotation. The patient repertoires were set against 10 to 11 previously published healthy control repertoires from donors whose ages ranged from roughly 6 to 27 years. A subset of samples was prepared in parallel using single-end sample barcoding, then pooled and co-amplified after Illumina adapter ligation. On the study overall, not on this receptor specifically: Normalized Chao1 diversity was significantly lower in multiple sclerosis patients than controls, suggesting substantial peripheral T-cell clonal expansion. Patients showed significantly higher frequencies than controls for a handful of TRBV segments, among them TRBV5-6, TRBV5-1 and TRBV20-1. Direct clustering with F measure showed strong co-clustering of samples prepared in the same batch, prompting a batch-effect correction. The multiple sclerosis patient group was slightly younger than the control group.

The germline V gene (reference sequence) gives CDR1 as SGHKS and CDR2 as YYEKEE. Taken from cysteine to phenylalanine, the CDR3 has 14 residues. The retained sequence is limited to the CDR3, 42 bases, with the frame set at the first base. Clipping removes 1 base from V and 4 bases from J, with 3 as the unmatched junction base count. On this clonotype: The antigen this receptor binds is unknown. Base qualities were left out, and no much larger clone turns up one base away.

TCR beta repertoires were profiled from peripheral blood of 13 young patients with multiple sclerosis to demonstrate the VDJtools post-analysis software. The multiple sclerosis patients were children and adolescents between 6 and 15 years of age. The library came from PCR. For sequencing, an Illumina HiSeq 2500 was employed. To reduce PCR and sequencing biases, unique molecular identifiers were built into the TCR beta cDNA libraries. Per 1 to 10 million input T cells, roughly 0.5 million cDNA molecules were obtained, such that each molecule approximated one T cell. The same protocol used for the earlier healthy control dataset was applied to prepare and sequence the patient libraries. Within a given batch, samples were prepared together, multiplexed and sequenced on the same HiSeq lane. The published analysis was carried out like this. MIGEC was used to process the raw barcoded reads, and molecular identifier groups with only a single read were discarded before consensus assembly and CDR3 extraction. VDJtools was used for post-analysis of the clonotype tables, and diversity was normalized by down-sampling every dataset to the size of the smallest sample. In repertoire overlap clustering, CDR3 amino acid sequences, but not nucleotide sequences, were matched to correct batch-related cross-sample contamination. TCRdb trimmed the raw reads at Q25, called clones with MiXCR and kept productive beta chains. Entries that share a CDR3 protein sequence are merged under the most common genes and DNA. The V and J calls were not made by the authors but by TCRdb's processing. The sample table contains about 500,000 distinct CDR3 sequences; only one count was recorded for over 35% of them. Clones ranked in the top ten supply roughly 12% of the sample.

Recombination connected TRBV5-5 to TRBJ2-5; the junction holds 8 bases that match TRBD2. The sample consisted of blood. The receptor was isolated from a girl aged 10 to 17 with multiple sclerosis. The CDR3 reads CASSLISGTETQYF. DNA sequence: TGTGCCAGCAGCTTGATTAGCGGGACAGAGACCCAGTACTTC.